This paragraph reports one T cell receptor beta chain. The antigen is undetermined. A sample-barcoded 5' primer and a J-beta primer mix were used in a second PCR of roughly 7 to 11 cycles. Each TCR beta cDNA got a 12-nucleotide random molecular identifier. TCRdb re-called the 5' RACE reads through MiXCR, storing one row per CDR3 protein. The data show roughly 1,500,000 distinct CDR3 sequences, with roughly 32% seen just once and about 10% held by the top ten. The CDR3 is 15 residues long. Trimming removed 3 bases from V and 5 bases from J; junction bases left unmatched: 5. This entry comes from a study of blood T cells in healthy people across ages. Notes on the study in general: It was the long-lived donors that had more naive CD4+ cells and higher diversity than aged donors. A roughly linear fall in TCR beta diversity per million T cells was seen with increasing age.

The sequence derives from a woman aged 25 to 45 in good health. Specimen: blood. V gene TRBV12-3 or TRBV12-4 combines with J gene TRBJ2-5; 11 bases map to TRBD2. The CDR3 nucleotides are TGTGCCAGCAGTTTCCGCCTAGCGGGAGGTGAGACCCAGTACTTC. This codes for CASSFRLAGGETQYF.